This record looks at one T cell receptor beta chain sequence and its context. Its antigen is still unknown. The data originate from a study of blood T cells in healthy people across ages. Background on the study: Template-switching capture recovered about one barcoded beta molecule per two T cells. Whole-study results and caveats: Per million T cells, TCR beta diversity dropped roughly linearly as age increased.

Caucasian, healthy and from Russia, the donors were aged between roughly 6 and 95. The V gene's germline CDR1 is MNHEY and CDR2 SVGEGT. The CDR3 totals 16 residues. The ends lost 6 bases at V and 5 bases at J; junction bases unmatched: 13. With a J-beta primer mix and a sample-barcoded 5' primer, a second PCR ran about 6 to 11 cycles. TCRdb reanalysed the 5' RACE reads using MiXCR and keeps one entry per CDR3 protein. Counted here are about 930,000 distinct CDR3 sequences, almost 30% occurring once; the ten biggest clones make up 10%. The same data also went into a second study, on T cells of mothers and their children.

The sequence derives from a woman in her 40s in good health. The V gene is TRBV6-2 or TRBV6-3, the J gene TRBJ2-1; 7 bases line up with TRBD1. Sample: blood. The CDR3 reads CASSPLQGIANNEQFF. The CDR3 coding sequence is TGTGCCAGCAGCCCCCTACAGGGGATAGCTAACAATGAGCAGTTCTTC.